This T cell receptor (beta chain) was captured by sequencing in a study of blood T cell repertoires in COVID-19. CDR3 length: 15 amino acids. Germline loops: CDR1 SGHAT, CDR2 FQNNGV. The V end lost 4 bases, the J end lost 4 bases, and 17 bases lay between the germline ends. As originally analysed: The authors estimated nucleated cell counts from reference gene primer amplification. The assay was immunoSEQ multiplex PCR, and TCRdb's table has in-frame clones only and misses some. V and J calls and clone size are given by that table; D and trimming were obtained from the DNA. The sample records approximately 85,000 clones, approximately 92% being singletons.

Material: peripheral blood. This rearrangement joins TRBV11-2 to TRBJ2-7, with D perhaps TRBD2 (5 bases). The TCR sequence derives from a woman in her sixties with active COVID-19. The DNA for the CDR3 is TGTGCCAGCAGCTCTCTACTAGGCAAAGGTTACGAGCAGTACTTC. This encodes CASSSLLGKGYEQYF.